This T cell receptor (beta chain) was identified in a study of cytomegalovirus exposure and HLA in healthy donors. V lost 4 bases and J 3 bases, leaving 11 bases between the germline ends. Germline V gives CDR1 SGHKS, CDR2 YYEKEE (reference sequence). The CDR3 consists of 13 residues. Assay: immunoSEQ multiplex PCR; the TCRdb copy retains only in-frame clones and omits some. The table includes approximately 100,000 clones, approximately 94% detected once. Study conclusions and caveats: Diagnosis of cytomegalovirus status made by the classifier reportedly showed high specificity and sensitivity. As confirmed in vitro, a few CMV-associated chains were specific for CMV antigens.

A note on this clone: What it binds is unknown.

The chain uses TRBV5-5 and TRBJ2-7, with D possibly matching TRBD2 (5 bases). The sequence was collected from a woman in her 30s in good health and CMV-seropositive. Source material: PBMCs. The CDR3 sequence is CASSDAGSYEQYF. CDR3 bases: TGTGCCAGCAGCGATGCGGGTAGCTACGAGCAGTACTTC.